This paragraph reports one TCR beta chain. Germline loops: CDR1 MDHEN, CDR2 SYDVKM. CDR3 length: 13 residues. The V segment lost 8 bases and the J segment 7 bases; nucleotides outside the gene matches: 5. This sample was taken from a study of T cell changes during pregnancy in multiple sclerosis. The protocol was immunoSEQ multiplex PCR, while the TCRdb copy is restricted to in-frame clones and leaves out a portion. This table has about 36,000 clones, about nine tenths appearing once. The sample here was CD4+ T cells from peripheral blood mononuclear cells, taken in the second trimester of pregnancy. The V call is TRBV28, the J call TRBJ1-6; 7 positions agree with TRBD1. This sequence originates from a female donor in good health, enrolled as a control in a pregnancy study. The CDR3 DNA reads TGTGCCAGCGTTACAGGGGTCAATTCACCCCTCCACTTT. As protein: CASVTGVNSPLHF.